The TCR beta chain described here comes from a study of cytomegalovirus exposure and HLA in healthy donors. The CDR3 spans 11 residues. V was pared by 6 bases and J by 8 bases, with 0 bases of the junction left unmatched. The germline V gene encodes CDR1 MNHEY and CDR2 SVGAGI. This clone has only a few counts. Primers: 60 Vbeta forward and 13 Jbeta reverse. This table comes from immunoSEQ multiplex PCR, and its TCRdb copy is limited to in-frame clones, with some not included. Of 90,000 to 120,000 clones in the sample, 76% were seen once. V and J are TRBV6-5 and TRBJ1-2, with 10 bases aligning to TRBD1. Source material: PBMCs. This receptor was identified in a young woman in good health and CMV-seropositive. The CDR3: CASRDRGGYTF. The CDR3 DNA follows: TGTGCCAGCAGGGACAGGGGGGGCTACACCTTC.